Presented here are 4 T cell receptor beta chains from one specimen sequenced in a study of T-cell memory formation after mild COVID-19. Each CDR3 protein is one row after TCRdb ran MiXCR on the 5' RACE reads. The data show around 200,000 distinct CDR3 sequences, under 12% seen once. Sample: PBMCs or a T cell subset sorted from them (not recorded which). These receptor sequences come from a man aged 18 to 29 who had mild COVID-19 (a few samples of this study predate the infection). Cell type and time point are not known.

This clonotype has just a few counts. This chain connects TRBV21-1 to TRBJ2-7; the table's D call TRBD1 went unverified against the DNA. TRBV21-1 is designated a pseudogene. CDR3 length: 14 amino acids. CDR3 in amino acids: CASSGRTGSGEQYF. The CDR3 nucleotides read TGTGCCAGCAGCGGAAGGACAGGCTCTGGCGAGCAGTACTTC.

Only a few counts were recorded for this clonotype. The V and J genes are TRBV29-1 and TRBJ1-1, with 9 bases that match TRBD1. Per germline, CDR1 SQVTM and CDR2 ANQGSEA. V lost 6 bases, J lost 0 bases, and 14 bases stayed unmatched. The CDR3 is made up of 17 amino acids. The CDR3 nucleotides read TGCAGCGTCTGCCACGGGACAGGGCAATCGATGAACACTGAAGCTTTCTTT. Its protein is CSVCHGTGQSMNTEAFF.

This clonotype was found a few times. The chain links TRBV9 to TRBJ2-2; D is undetermined. Germline CDR1 reads SGDLS; CDR2 reads YYNGEE. The V and J ends lost 3 bases and 3 bases respectively, with 21 bases between them. The CDR3 extends over 18 amino acids. In DNA, the CDR3 is TGTGCCAGCAGCGCGTCGTCCCATCTCCTACGCGACACCGGGGAGCTGTTTTTT. It translates to CASSASSHLLRDTGELFF.

This clonotype was counted between two and nine times. The genes are TRBV5-1 and TRBJ2-1; TRBD1 or TRBD2 may be the D gene (6 bases each). Per the germline V gene, CDR1 is SGHRS and CDR2 is YFSETQ. The CDR3 is 17 amino acids. Trimming left V 2 bases short and J 3 bases short, with 18 bases between. The CDR3 region has the DNA TGCGCCAGCAGCTTAGGTGTGGGGGGCCCGATCTACAATGAGCAGTTCTTC. Translating it yields CASSLGVGGPIYNEQFF.